This T cell receptor beta chain was recovered during a study of blood T cell repertoires in COVID-19. Study background: Acute and convalescent COVID-19 specimens originated in the United States, Italy and Spain. Sources were T cells, B-cell-depleted T cells, or PBMCs; the material itself was cDNA or gDNA.

Per the original methods: Amplified reference gene primers provided the basis for estimating nucleated cell counts. TCRdb's copy holds only in-frame clones and misses some; the assay was immunoSEQ multiplex PCR. D and trimming come from the DNA, and the V and J calls and clone size come from that table. Of about 170,000 clones in the sample, about 86% were seen once. Followed longitudinally, the Seattle patients had been enrolled during active infection. The CDR3 extends over 18 amino acids. Germline CDR1 is MNHNS and CDR2 is SASEGT. V lost 3 bases and J lost 6, with 24 bases in between. The J gene is TRBJ2-1, the V gene TRBV6-1; D ambiguous. What was sequenced was peripheral blood. This receptor was identified in a woman in her fifties or sixties with COVID-19, enrolled during active disease. CDR3 nucleotide sequence: TGTGCCAGCAGTGATTGGGCAGGCCCCATCCATCTCCCCAATGAGCAGTTCTTC. It codes for CASSDWAGPIHLPNEQFF.